This entry describes one TCR beta chain. Its cognate antigen has yet to be identified. The input lacks base qualities; no much larger clone sits a single base away. The time point label, read with the paper, signifies: cells obtained before transplantation from donor or recipient. CD3+CD4+ and CD3+CD8+ populations were FACS-sorted from unstimulated pre-transplant donor and recipient cells taken from spleen or lymph nodes. The CDR3, from cysteine to phenylalanine, totals 16 residues. The sequence is cut down to CDR3 DNA, 48 bases in frame from base 1. CDR1 and CDR2 were assigned from the germline V gene as ENHRY and SYGVKD. The junction carries 19 bases between V and J, which are trimmed by 10 bases and 1 base respectively. Library construction relied on the immunoSEQ multiplex PCR assay. In most patients, genomic DNA was isolated using the Qiagen DNeasy Blood and Tissue Kit and sent frozen to Adaptive Biotechnologies for TCR sequencing. For most patients, genomic DNA was subjected to high-throughput TCR-beta CDR3 sequencing by Adaptive Biotechnologies. The original pipeline was this. Adaptive's ImmunoSEQ software supplied the TCR sequencing data for around 17 patients, while MiXCR and VDJtools were used to process a few other patients. CD4 versus CD8 sorting errors were corrected by removing sequences found in both subsets at a frequency ratio below 5:1. CDR3 nucleotide sequences shared between donor and recipient were removed because the origin of such sequences could not be assigned. To count as alloreactive, a clone needed at least 2-fold expansion over unstimulated cells and a minimum CFSE-low frequency of 0.002% (template counts) or 0.001% (read counts). Mappable clones were those detected in sequenced pre-transplant spleen, lymph node, or MLR CFSE-low populations of the donor or recipient. Cumulative frequency of alloreactive clones was calculated as a percentage of all sequences weighted by copy number. TCRdb obtained this table from immuneACCESS and retained in-frame rearrangements with V and J assigned. These tables miss some clones; where compared with another copy, unresolved V genes account for less than half of the shortfall, and the remainder is unexplained. The V and J calls and clone size are taken from that table; D and trimming were inferred from the DNA. Recorded for this sample are roughly 120,000 clones; about 93% of them occurred a single time. The top ten constitute roughly 0.5% of the sample.

The data are from a study of graft-versus-host responses after intestinal transplantation (dated by TCRdb to about 2021). Concerning the study at large: Recipients received multivisceral, liver-intestinal, or isolated intestinal transplants. Every recipient was given anti-thymocyte globulin induction, then maintenance tacrolimus and steroids for around three years. Bulk TCR-beta CDR3 sequencing was used to track graft-versus-host and host-versus-graft alloreactive T cell clones in the graft, circulation and bone marrow after intestinal transplantation. Alloreactive clones were identified by sequencing pre-transplant mixed lymphocyte reaction products and comparing these products with unstimulated pre-transplant donor and recipient T cells. The cohort enrolled fewer than 25 intestinal transplant recipients including one retransplant, and 3 patients lacking pretransplant specimens were excluded. Donor T cell macrochimerism was defined as a peak of at least 4% donor T cells among recipient peripheral blood mononuclear cells. Samples from a few later patients were sequenced in-house on an Illumina MiSeq with MiXCR processing rather than by the commercial service.

What the research found in general, with its limitations: High GvH to HvG T cell clonal ratios were observed in the allografts of patients with donor T cell macrochimerism. Conclusions were limited by the relatively low number and heterogeneity of intestinal transplant patients. GvH clones turned up in recipient bone marrow, with some appearing earlier in ileal mucosa or blood, a pattern consistent with an intestinal mucosal origin. Early after transplant, peak levels of circulating GvH clones were associated with declines in HvG clones.

The V and J segments used are TRBV10-3 and TRBJ2-2; the D gene is possibly TRBD1, with 6 bases matching. The starting material was unstimulated CD8+ T cells sorted from spleen or lymph node cells, obtained before intestinal transplant. This sequence originates from a human donor who received an intestinal transplant. At the DNA level, the sequence is TGTGCCACCCACCAAGGGACATTTGAGAACACCGGGGAGCTGTTTTTT. Its protein is CATHQGTFENTGELFF.